This T cell receptor (beta chain) was observed in a study of patients and donors after allogeneic stem cell transplantation. This clonotype was seen a handful of times. TCRdb analysed the RT-PCR reads with MiXCR anew, one entry per CDR3 protein. This sample has some 960,000 distinct CDR3 sequences, with roughly 18% found just once. The length of the CDR3 is 13 residues. Germline V gene sequence: CDR1 SNHLY, CDR2 FYNNEI. Trimming pared 8 bases from V and 7 bases from J, leaving 15 bases between. The material sequenced was blood, either unsorted or a sorted T cell fraction (not recorded which). The chain employs TRBV2 and TRBJ2-1; D possibly corresponds to TRBD1 (7 bases). This clonotype was obtained from a human donor who was either an allogeneic HSCT recipient or a stem cell or donor lymphocyte infusion donor (not recorded which). It is not recorded whose cells these are; they may come from a transplant donor. The chain's CDR3 is CASQGGGENEQFF. In DNA form, the CDR3 reads TGTGCCAGCCAGGGGGGAGGAGAGAATGAGCAGTTCTTC.